This TCR beta chain was sequenced in a study of blood T cell repertoires in COVID-19. Study summary: In each case, the material was cDNA or gDNA derived from T cells, B-cell-depleted T cells, or PBMCs.

Patients of the Seattle cohort, enrolled during active infection, were followed longitudinally. The repertoire was sequenced with immunoSEQ multiplex PCR; TCRdb's copy has only in-frame clones and lacks some. Of 96,000 or so clones listed, about 90% were seen once; the top ten hold around 4.2%. This CDR3 region has 17 residues. Germline lookup yields CDR1 MGHRA and CDR2 YSYEKL. J was trimmed by 2 bases and V by 0 bases; bases with no gene match: 7. This clonotype originated in a human donor with COVID-19, enrolled during active disease. The donor label of this sample is uncertain. The rearrangement joins TRBV4-1 to TRBJ2-3; 8 bases align to TRBD2. Sequencing used peripheral blood. The CDR3 nucleotides are TGCGCCAGCAGCCAAGATATAGCGGGAAGTAACACAGATACGCAGTATTTT. Residues: CASSQDIAGSNTDTQYF.